This is a list of T cell receptor beta chains from one sample in a study of cytomegalovirus exposure and HLA in healthy donors. TCRdb's copy holds only in-frame clones and misses some; the assay was immunoSEQ multiplex PCR. The sample consists of roughly 230,000 clones, 92% of them appearing once. The sample taken for sequencing was PBMCs. The receptors here all came from a girl aged 2 to 10 in good health and CMV-seronegative. The CDR3 runs from the conserved cysteine through the conserved F or W.

j_gene: TRBJ1-2; v_gene: TRBV30; CDR3aa: CAWSIMEGASGYTF
j_gene: TRBJ1-2; v_gene: TRBV10-3; CDR3aa: CAISTDRDSGYTF
j_gene: TRBJ1-4; v_gene: TRBV6-5; CDR3aa: CASSSTRDIGKLFF
j_gene: TRBJ2-7; v_gene: TRBV4-1; CDR3aa: CASSQDLAGGYEQYF
j_gene: TRBJ1-2; v_gene: TRBV2; CDR3aa: CASIGGFGYTF
j_gene: TRBJ2-7; v_gene: TRBV2; CDR3aa: CASTPPGLAPNGEQYF
j_gene: TRBJ2-7; v_gene: TRBV15; CDR3aa: CATSSLSEEQYF
j_gene: TRBJ2-3; v_gene: TRBV27; CDR3aa: CASLPVPSGGPTDTQYF
j_gene: TRBJ1-1; v_gene: TRBV6-5; CDR3aa: CASSLGGMNTEAFF
j_gene: TRBJ2-3; v_gene: TRBV9; CDR3aa: CASSVETGGGTDTQYF
j_gene: TRBJ1-2; v_gene: TRBV4-1; CDR3aa: CASSYSTGTGGRRGSGYTF
j_gene: TRBJ1-2; v_gene: TRBV9; CDR3aa: CASSLGAPADYGYTF
j_gene: TRBJ1-5; v_gene: TRBV28; CDR3aa: CASTLGGVSNQPQHF
j_gene: TRBJ2-2; v_gene: TRBV11-1; CDR3aa: CASSLPGRAAGELFF
j_gene: TRBJ1-4; v_gene: TRBV9; CDR3aa: CASSDRESEKLFF
j_gene: TRBJ2-7; v_gene: TRBV11-2; CDR3aa: CASSSWTGVYRSSYEQYF
j_gene: TRBJ2-5; v_gene: TRBV19; CDR3aa: CASSILASAEETQYF
j_gene: TRBJ2-5; v_gene: TRBV19; CDR3aa: CASSPGTSGETQYF
j_gene: TRBJ2-1; v_gene: TRBV5-1; CDR3aa: CASSRRGDEQFF
j_gene: TRBJ2-7; v_gene: TRBV7-9; CDR3aa: CASSLLPSERGEQYF
j_gene: TRBJ1-1; v_gene: TRBV14; CDR3aa: CASSQVAGGGTEAFF
j_gene: TRBJ1-1; v_gene: TRBV9; CDR3aa: CASTSGHLNTEAFF
j_gene: TRBJ2-3; v_gene: TRBV6-1; CDR3aa: CADGQGLGDTQYF
j_gene: TRBJ1-5; v_gene: TRBV7-2; CDR3aa: CASSLEGTGGNQPQHF
j_gene: TRBJ1-2; v_gene: TRBV7-2; CDR3aa: CASSFGGEYYGYTF
j_gene: TRBJ2-5; v_gene: TRBV5-1; CDR3aa: CASSSGDRAGETQYF